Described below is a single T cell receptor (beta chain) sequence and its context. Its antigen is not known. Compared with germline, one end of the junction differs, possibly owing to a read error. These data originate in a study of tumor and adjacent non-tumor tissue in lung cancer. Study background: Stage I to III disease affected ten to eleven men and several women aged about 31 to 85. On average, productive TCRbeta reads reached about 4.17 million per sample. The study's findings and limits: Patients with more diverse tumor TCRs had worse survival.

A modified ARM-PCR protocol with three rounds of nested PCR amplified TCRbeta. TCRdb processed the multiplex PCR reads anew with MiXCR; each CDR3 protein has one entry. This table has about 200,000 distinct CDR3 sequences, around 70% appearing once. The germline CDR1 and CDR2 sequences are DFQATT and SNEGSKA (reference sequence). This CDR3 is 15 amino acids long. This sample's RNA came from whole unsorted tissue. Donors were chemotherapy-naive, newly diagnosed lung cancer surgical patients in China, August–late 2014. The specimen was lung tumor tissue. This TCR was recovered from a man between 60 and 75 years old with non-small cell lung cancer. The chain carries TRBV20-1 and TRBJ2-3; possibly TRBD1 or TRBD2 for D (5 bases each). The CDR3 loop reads CSTRGAKGNTDTQYF. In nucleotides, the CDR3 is TGCAGTACTAGAGGGGCCAAGGGGAACACAGATACGCAATATTTT.